Following are 8 T cell receptor beta chains from one sample sequenced in a study of cytotoxic CD8 clonotypes in ibrutinib-treated CLL. Some clones are missing from TCRdb's copy, which holds only in-frame ones; the method was immunoSEQ multiplex PCR. The table shows 100,000 to 150,000 clones, with roughly 88% occurring only once. This specimen was PBMCs, taken after 24 months of ibrutinib treatment. Every receptor here comes from a human donor with chronic lymphocytic leukemia.

This clone was observed a single time. The V gene is TRBV4-3, the J gene TRBJ2-1, with no clear D. Germline-derived CDR1 and CDR2 are LGHNA and YSLEER. V shed 3 bases and J shed 7 bases, with 4 bases lying between them. This CDR3 contains 11 residues. CDR3 bases: TGCGCCAGCAGCCATTCGAATGAGCAGTTCTTC. It encodes CASSHSNEQFF.

J is TRBJ1-3 and V is TRBV10-3; TRBD1 matches 9 bases. The CDR3 totals 15 residues. The V gene end was trimmed by 8 bases and the J gene end by 5 bases; junction bases not matched to a gene: 10. Germline assignment: CDR1 ENHRY and CDR2 SYGVKD. In nucleotides, the CDR3 is TGTGCCATCGAATGGGGACAGGGAGGAAGAAACACCATATATTTT. It translates to CAIEWGQGGRNTIYF.

This clone has just one count. V and J are TRBV5-8 and TRBJ1-2, with 8 nucleotides matching TRBD1. Germline V gene data show CDR1 as SGHTS and CDR2 as YDEGEE. J lost 6 bases, V lost 0 bases, and 7 bases had no gene match. CDR3 length: 15 amino acids. In DNA, the CDR3 is TGTGCCAGCAGCTTGGGTTGGGGACAGGTGAATGGCTACACCTTC. Its protein product is CASSLGWGQVNGYTF.

This clone was seen more than once but under ten times. The chain employs TRBV5-5 and TRBJ2-7, with D possibly matching TRBD1 (6 bases). The ends were cut back, 4 bases at V and 5 bases at J, with 19 bases in the middle. Germline lookup yields CDR1 SGHKS and CDR2 YYEKEE (reference sequence). The CDR3 covers 15 residues. CDR3 DNA: TGTGCCAGCAGCGAGCAAGGCGTCAGGGGAGACGAGCAGTACTTC. This translates into CASSEQGVRGDEQYF.

The chain uses TRBV28 and TRBJ2-7, with TRBD1 identical over 7 bases. V shed 6 bases, J shed 3 bases, and the junction held 11 bases outside the gene matches. The CDR3 length is 15 residues. Germline assignment: CDR1 MDHEN and CDR2 SYDVKM. CDR3 sequence reads: CASSPQDRRRYEQYF. The CDR3 DNA follows: TGTGCCAGCAGCCCTCAGGACAGGCGGCGCTACGAGCAGTACTTC.

The V and J genes are TRBV28 and TRBJ2-5; perhaps TRBD1 as D (6 bases). Germline values: CDR1 MDHEN, CDR2 SYDVKM. The CDR3 totals 16 residues. Trimming shortened V by 3 bases and J by 0 bases, and 14 bases separated the two germline ends. CDR3 sequence (DNA): TGTGCCAGCAGTTTTGGGGGCCGGGGATACCAAGAGACCCAGTACTTC. Protein sequence: CASSFGGRGYQETQYF.

CDR3 coding DNA: TGCAGCGTTGCCCCCGGGACAGGGGTAAATGAGCAGTTCTTC. It is translated as CSVAPGTGVNEQFF. The genes are TRBV29-1 and TRBJ2-1; 10 positions agree with TRBD1. This CDR3 is built from 14 residues. Germline assignment: CDR1 SQVTM and CDR2 ANQGSEA. V shed 4 bases and J 7 bases; nucleotides not matched to a gene: 7.

CDR3 region: CASSAWDGTHPVTSYF. The CDR3 DNA sequence: TGTGCCAGCAGTGCTTGGGATGGGACGCACCCCGTTACTTCGTACTTC. The chain couples TRBV28 to TRBJ2-7; possibly TRBD1 or TRBD2 for D (5 bases each). Germline V gene data show CDR1 as MDHEN and CDR2 as SYDVKM. The CDR3 has 16 amino acids. V lost 5 bases and J 12 bases, leaving 29 bases between the germline ends.